The subject of this entry is one TCR beta chain. It lacks a known antigen. Per-nucleotide qualities are absent, and no much larger clonotype sits a single base away. Using the deep immunoSEQ assay, TCR CDR3 regions were amplified from genomic DNA by multiplex PCR. Extracted genomic DNA from each cell subset was spread evenly across all wells of several immunoSEQ 96-well plates, with each plate serving as a replicate. For sorted subsets, each replicate PCR was loaded with approximately 0.2 ug genomic DNA, equivalent to 25,000 to 35,000 T cell genomes. The purified libraries were quantified using a Qubit 3.0 fluorometer, sized with a Bioanalyzer 2100, and then quantified again using the KAPA Library Quantification kit. Every immunoSEQ 96-well plate was sequenced on a dedicated single-read 150-cycle Illumina NextSeq 550 flow cell. The source study handled its data this way. Because only junctional sequences without quality scores were contained in the immunoSEQ output, filtering matching that applied to full-length reads could not be performed. To assign V/J genes and CDR3, sequences were annotated using PyIR, a Python wrapper for IgBLAST v1.9, with IMGT germline references. Reads were removed for weak V/J assignments (E-value above 1e-6), missing CDR3, stop codons, out-of-frame junctions, or ambiguous translated residues. V3J clonotypes were defined as sequences sharing the same inferred V gene, J gene, and CDR3 amino acid sequence. To compute the percentage overlap between repertoires, the number of shared unique clonotypes was divided by the size of the smaller repertoire. Richness of each repertoire was evaluated using RTK rarefaction, the Chao1 estimator, and Recon v2.1 estimates of unobserved clonotypes. OLGA was used to compute generation probabilities for all TCRbeta clonotypes that the gDNA method yielded from a few donors. This is the immuneACCESS table as TCRdb keeps it, with only in-frame sequences that have V and J called. A part of the clones is gone; compared with another copy, unresolved V genes explain less than half, and the rest is unexplained. For V, J and clone size, that table is used; D and trimming come from the DNA. In all, the sample holds 2 million to 2.5 million clones, and approximately 94% of those were seen once. About 1.8% of the sample lies in the top ten.

This record belongs to a study of shared clonotypes between healthy human individuals (dated by TCRdb to 2019 to 2021). In the study overall: A few men and a couple of women, aged 18 to 49 years, made up the cohort. Per donor, three plates each were used for CD4 naive and CD4 memory, two for CD8 naive, and one for CD8 memory. Per donor, leukapheresis produced somewhere between about 0.9 and 9 billion PBMCs. Libraries were prepared and TCR repertoires were sequenced by different laboratories using diverse techniques, in order to increase sequencing depth and limit assay-specific biases. To estimate repertoire size and how much clonotype sharing occurs between individuals, the study deeply sequenced the blood TCR repertoires of 5 or 6 healthy adults. Study-level results and caveats: Because the study included only a small number of donors, the genetic and exposure-history diversity represented was limited. Pairwise subsampling indicated that sequencing depth was expected to affect the degree of clonotype sharing among donors. Only blood was sampled, and tissue TCR repertoires likely differ from those in blood. Sharing across a handful of donors was observed for approximately 5% of naive CD4, 3% to 4% of naive CD8, over 2% of memory CD4, and about 0.38% of memory CD8 clonotypes. Incomplete sequencing was indicated by rarefaction of sorted-subset datasets, despite the large sequencing depth. Naive subsets generally had larger estimated clonotype richness than memory subsets. Higher generation probabilities were observed for clonotypes shared by all four sorted-subset donors than for non-shared clonotypes.

CD8 naive samples were obtained by positive selection for CCR7 among CD45RO-negative cells, yielding a CD45RA+CCR7+ population from which TemRA cells were excluded. The donors were healthy, HIV-negative adults with no recently reported acute infections or vaccinations. Every donor was a Caucasian adult residing in Nashville, Tennessee, USA. Blood was collected by leukapheresis, and PBMCs were isolated by Ficoll-Histopaque density gradient centrifugation and then cryopreserved in liquid nitrogen vapor phase. Analytical flow cytometry was used to check the purity and quantity of each magnetically sorted T cell population. Genomic DNA was isolated from every sorted fraction and measured by UV absorbance on a Nanodrop 2000c. The CDR1 and CDR2 encoded by the germline V gene are LGHNA and YSLEER. Measured from the cysteine to the phenylalanine, the CDR3 is 14 residues long. The DNA shown is the 42-base CDR3, in frame from base 1. V and J lose 7 bases and 8 bases, and a span of 20 bases separates them.

The chain is encoded by TRBV4-3 joined to TRBJ1-2; TRBD1 is perhaps the D gene, given 5 matching bases. This clonotype originated in a man between 18 and 35 years old in good health. Some clones in this sample may be carry-over from other donors' samples. Sequences were obtained from naive CD8+ T cells from PBMCs. Per the publication, the cell subset or site label means: CD45RA+CCR7+. The CDR3 reads CASTVDRGLYGYTF. At the DNA level, the sequence is TGCGCCAGCACAGTAGATAGGGGACTATACGGCTACACCTTC.